The 7 T cell receptor beta chains below come from one sample, sequenced in a study of read filtering for tumor transcriptome and immune sequencing. From 350 to 500 ng of RNA, a library with molecular barcoded alpha/delta and beta/gamma adaptors was made. One entry per CDR3 protein results from TCRdb running MiXCR on the reads. The data show some 120,000 distinct CDR3 sequences, with over 10% seen just once and 9.5% to 11% held by the top ten. What was sequenced was a population of CD138-negative cells sorted from bone marrow. The receptor source for this set is a donor aged 40 or over with multiple myeloma.

A few counts support this clonotype. It may be a read error: a sequence one base away is much more abundant. This sequence joins TRBV20-1 and TRBJ2-1; tentative D call: TRBD1 (6 bases). The germline V gene has CDR1 DFQATT and CDR2 SNEGSKA (reference sequence). The CDR3 runs to 14 residues. The CDR3 here is CGAREDSAGNEQFF. DNA of the CDR3: TGCGGTGCTAGAGAGGACAGTGCTGGGAATGAGCAGTTCTTC.

This clonotype was seen a few times. The genes are TRBV4-1 and TRBJ2-5; D is possibly TRBD1 (6 bases). The CDR3 has 14 amino acids. Per the germline V gene, CDR1 is MGHRA and CDR2 is YSYEKL. The V end lost 0 bases, the J end lost 4 bases, and 9 bases lay between the germline ends. The CDR3 DNA follows: TGCGCCAGCAGCCAAGAAGTCAGGGGAGAGACCCAGTACTTC. Amino acids: CASSQEVRGETQYF.

This clonotype was seen more than once but under ten times. The chain couples TRBV3-1 to TRBJ1-1; D is unclear. Trimming took 1 base from V and 1 from J, leaving 7 bases between them. The CDR3 spans 14 residues. The germline gives CDR1 LGHDT, CDR2 YNNKEL (reference sequence). The CDR3 nucleotides read TGTGCCAGCAGCCAAGTATCACAGAACACTGAAGCTTTCTTT. As protein: CASSQVSQNTEAFF.

At least ten counts were recorded for this clonotype. The V call is TRBV15, the J call TRBJ1-5, with TRBD1 identical over 7 bases. Germline V gives CDR1 LNHNV, CDR2 YYDKDF (reference sequence). The ends lost 6 bases at V and 3 bases at J; junction bases unmatched: 11. The CDR3 loop spans 16 amino acids. CDR3 coding DNA: TGTGCCACCAGGGACCTACAGGGGAAGGACAATCAGCCCCAGCATTTT. Translating it yields CATRDLQGKDNQPQHF.

This clonotype was counted ten times or more. The chain joins TRBV29-1 to TRBJ2-7, with 11 bases that match TRBD1. V shed 3 bases and J 4 bases; nucleotides not matched to a gene: 2. The CDR3 sequence is 13 residues long. Germline-derived CDR1 and CDR2 are SQVTM and ANQGSEA. The CDR3 reads CSVDGQGAYEQYF. Here the CDR3 DNA reads TGCAGCGTTGATGGACAGGGGGCATACGAGCAGTACTTC.

As for this clonotype: The final CDR3 position lacks the conserved phenylalanine or tryptophan, pointing to a likely read error. This chain joins TRBV5-1 and TRBJ2-1; TRBD1 is a possible D gene (5 bases). This CDR3 is 15 amino acids long. From germline, CDR1 is SGHRS and CDR2 YFSETQ. Trimming pared 0 bases from V and 2 bases from J, leaving 9 bases between. CDR3 coding DNA: TGCGCCAGCAGCTTGGGGACAACTCCCTACAATGAGCAGTTCCTC. Translation gives CASSLGTTPYNEQFL.

This clonotype was picked up many times. V usage is TRBV3-1 and J usage is TRBJ2-3; either TRBD1 or TRBD2 may fit D (6 bases each). The germline V gene encodes CDR1 LGHDT and CDR2 YNNKEL (reference sequence). This CDR3 spans 11 amino acids. In DNA form, the CDR3 reads TGTGCAGGGGGGAACTCAGATACGCAGTATTTT. Residues: CAGGNSDTQYF.